One sample yielded the 25 T cell receptor beta chains listed below, sequenced in a study of T cells in localized non-small cell lung cancer. Here immunoSEQ multiplex PCR was the method, and the copy in TCRdb shows in-frame clones only, minus some. The repertoire has around 96,000 clones, around 90% of them found once; the top ten carry over 4%. This sample comprised PBMCs, obtained before any cancer treatment. All receptors derive from a woman aged 40-70 years with stage II squamous cell lung carcinoma.

The chain uses TRBV5-4 and TRBJ2-5, with 8 bases matching TRBD2. The V and J ends lost 3 bases and 2 bases, in that order; junction bases with no gene match: 9. This CDR3 has 16 residues. CDR1 is SGHNT, CDR2 YYREEE, per germline (reference sequence). The CDR3 nucleotides read TGTGCCAGCAGCTCGAAGCGGGGGAGTGGGCAAGAGACCCAGTACTTC. Protein product: CASSSKRGSGQETQYF.

The rearrangement uses TRBV30 and TRBJ2-3; 7 bases are a match to TRBD2. Trimming took 3 bases from V and 1 from J; bases not matched to a gene: 1. This CDR3 has 13 amino acids. Germline V lookup: CDR1 GTSNPN, CDR2 SVGIG (reference sequence). CDR3 bases: TGTGCCTGGAGCAGCGGGGGCACAGATACGCAGTATTTT. As protein: CAWSSGGTDTQYF.

This clone was detected once. The rearrangement links TRBV6-1 to TRBJ1-1; no firm D call. The CDR3 is made up of 14 amino acids. V lost 6 bases and J lost 6, with 17 bases in between. Germline V gene sequence: CDR1 MNHNS, CDR2 SASEGT. CDR3 in amino acids: CASSSKHPGPEAFF. CDR3 coding DNA: TGTGCCAGCAGCTCAAAGCACCCCGGCCCTGAAGCTTTCTTT.

This clone came up once. The genes are TRBV9 and TRBJ2-7; 10 nucleotides agree with TRBD1. V was pared by 4 bases and J by 4 bases, with 5 bases of the junction left unmatched. This CDR3 is built from 14 residues. Germline V gene lookup returns CDR1 SGDLS and CDR2 YYNGEE. The DNA of the CDR3 is TGTGCCAGCAGCCCCCGGACAGGGGGGTACGAGCAGTACTTC. Protein sequence: CASSPRTGGYEQYF.

This clone was recorded only once. The chain links TRBV19 to TRBJ2-2; D remains ambiguous. The CDR3 runs to 14 residues. V lost 7 bases to trimming and J lost 4 bases, with 13 bases between them. Germline loops: CDR1 LNHDA, CDR2 SQIVND (reference sequence). CDR3 nucleotides: TGTGCCAGTATAGCCGGAGCGCGCACCGGGGAGCTGTTTTTT. This gives the protein CASIAGARTGELFF.

V is TRBV4-2 and J is TRBJ2-3, with a tentative D call TRBD2 (5 bases). Germline V gene data show CDR1 as LGHNA and CDR2 as YNFKEQ. The CDR3 has 18 residues. The germline V and J ends were trimmed by 2 bases and 0 bases, with 18 bases remaining between them. The CDR3 DNA reads as TGTGCCAGCAGCCAAACGTCCGTGGGAGACGCTAGCACAGATACGCAGTATTTT. Translating it yields CASSQTSVGDASTDTQYF.

The CDR3 loop reads CASSWTGQGDSPLHF. CDR3 nucleotide sequence: TGCGCCAGCAGCTGGACGGGACAGGGGGATTCACCCCTCCACTTT. This chain joins TRBV5-1 and TRBJ1-6; TRBD1 agrees at 11 bases. CDR1 SGHRS and CDR2 YFSETQ come from the germline V gene. This CDR3 has 15 amino acids. The junction had 4 bases not matched to a gene; V was cut back by 3 bases and J by 8 bases.

This chain joins TRBV28 and TRBJ2-1, with D maybe TRBD2 (7 bases). Germline assignment: CDR1 MDHEN and CDR2 SYDVKM. The CDR3 consists of 15 residues. V lost 7 bases and J lost 8, with 21 bases in between. CDR3 region: CASKTAGVTGYEQFF. CDR3 in DNA: TGTGCCAGCAAGACGGCGGGGGTCACAGGGTATGAGCAGTTCTTC.

This chain joins TRBV6-1 and TRBJ1-2, with 9 bases matching TRBD1. The CDR3 is 14 residues long. V gave up 7 bases and J gave up 7 bases; unmatched junction bases: 10. Per germline, CDR1 MNHNS and CDR2 SASEGT. The CDR3 protein is CASTRDREDSGYTF. Here the CDR3 DNA reads TGTGCCAGCACTAGGGACAGGGAAGATAGTGGCTACACCTTC.

J is TRBJ2-5 and V is TRBV27, with TRBD2 identical over 9 bases. V lost 3 bases and J lost 4; bases outside the gene matches: 3. The CDR3 covers 14 residues. The germline V gene has CDR1 MNHEY and CDR2 SMNVEV (reference sequence). CDR3 sequence reads: CASSFGGGAETQYF. DNA of the CDR3: TGTGCCAGCAGTTTCGGCGGGGGGGCAGAGACCCAGTACTTC.

The chain employs TRBV10-3 and TRBJ1-1; 7 bases fit TRBD1. The length of the CDR3 is 16 residues. Trimming took 0 bases from V and 2 from J; bases not matched to a gene: 6. Germline CDR1 ENHRY, CDR2 SYGVKD. The CDR3 sequence is CAISESIKGANTEAFF. The CDR3 region has the DNA TGTGCCATCAGTGAGTCAATTAAGGGGGCAAACACTGAAGCTTTCTTT.

The chain uses TRBV5-1 and TRBJ1-2, with D maybe TRBD1 (6 bases). The CDR3 covers 16 residues. V dropped 4 bases and J dropped 7 bases, with 23 bases sitting between them. Germline lookup yields CDR1 SGHRS and CDR2 YFSETQ. DNA of the CDR3: TGCGCCAGCAGCCCCACGGGGGGGACACGGGCGGCTGGCTACACCTTC. Encoded protein: CASSPTGGTRAAGYTF. Full variable domain (rest looked up from reference TRBV5-1 and TRBJ1-2): KAGVTQTPRYLIKTRGQQVTLSCSPISGHRSVSWYQQTPGQGLQFLFEYFSETQRNKGNFPGRFSGRQFSNSRSEMNVSTLELGDSALYLCASSPTGGTRAAGYTFGSGTRLTVV.

The V call is TRBV7-2, the J call TRBJ2-2; D may correspond to TRBD1 or TRBD2 (6 bases each). The CDR3 runs to 15 residues. The V gene lost 6 bases and the J gene lost 4 bases, with 15 bases spanning the gap. From germline, CDR1 is SGHTA and CDR2 FQGNSA. Here the CDR3 DNA reads TGTGCCAGCAGTCAAGGGGGGTATGGCACCGGGGAGCTGTTTTTT. Its translation: CASSQGGYGTGELFF. Together with reference TRBV7-2 and TRBJ2-2, the CDR3 gives the full variable domain: GAGVSQSPSNKVTEKGKDVELRCDPISGHTALYWYRQSLGQGLEFLIYFQGNSAPDKSGLPSDRFSAERTGGSVSTLTIQRTQQEDSAVYLCASSQGGYGTGELFFGEGSRLTVL.

J is TRBJ1-3 and V is TRBV5-6; maybe TRBD1 (5 bases). Deletions cut 1 base from V and 1 base from J, with 6 bases between. CDR3 size: 14 residues. Germline CDR1 is SGHDT and CDR2 is YYEEEE. CDR3 nucleotides: TGTGCCAGCAGCTTGCAGGGTTCTGGAAACACCATATATTTT. Protein product: CASSLQGSGNTIYF. Full variable domain (outside the CDR3, taken from reference TRBV5-6 and TRBJ1-3): DAGVTQSPTHLIKTRGQQVTLRCSPKSGHDTVSWYQQALGQGPQFIFQYYEEEERQRGNFPDRFSGHQFPNYSSELNVNALLLGDSALYLCASSLQGSGNTIYFGEGSWLTVV.

The chain combines TRBV7-2 with TRBJ1-2, with TRBD1 matching over 9 bases. The CDR3 contains 14 residues. Trimming took 5 bases from V and 9 from J; bases not matched to a gene: 10. The germline V gene encodes CDR1 SGHTA and CDR2 FQGNSA. The CDR3 bases are TGTGCCAGCAGCCCATCGACAGGGGGATATAGCTACACCTTC. It yields the protein CASSPSTGGYSYTF.

This clone has a handful of counts. The chain uses TRBV5-1 and TRBJ1-3; D may be TRBD1 (5 bases). Germline loops: CDR1 SGHRS, CDR2 YFSETQ. CDR3 length: 13 amino acids. With 2 bases removed from V and 7 bases from J, the gap between germline ends came to 10 bases. The CDR3 region is CASSFPGGNTIYF. The CDR3 DNA is TGCGCCAGCAGCTTCCCGGGGGGGAACACCATATATTTT.

The chain uses TRBV6-1 and TRBJ2-6; no clear D. The V gene lost 8 bases and the J gene lost 0 bases, with 8 bases spanning the gap. The CDR3 is made up of 14 amino acids. Per germline, CDR1 MNHNS and CDR2 SASEGT. In DNA, the CDR3 is TGTGCCAGCCGAGTCGGCTCTGGGGCCAACGTCCTGACTTTC. It translates to CASRVGSGANVLTF.

The chain links TRBV11-2 to TRBJ1-5; 7 nucleotides match TRBD1. This CDR3 is built from 13 residues. The V gene's germline CDR1 is SGHAT and CDR2 FQNNGV. Trimming took 5 bases from V and 6 from J; bases not matched to a gene: 4. This CDR3 reads CASSQGGGQPQHF. The CDR3 DNA is TGTGCCAGCAGCCAGGGGGGAGGTCAGCCCCAGCATTTT.

The chain carries TRBV27 and TRBJ1-2, with a weak D call TRBD1 (5 bases). V gave up 2 bases and J gave up 6 bases, with 13 bases separating them. Germline-derived CDR1 and CDR2 are MNHEY and SMNVEV (reference sequence). The CDR3 is 14 amino acids. CDR3 bases: TGTGCCAGCAGTTTAACCCGGATGGGGGATGGCTACACCTTC. This sequence encodes CASSLTRMGDGYTF.

The V call is TRBV6-1, the J call TRBJ2-7; tentatively, D is TRBD1 or TRBD2 (5 bases each). Germline V gives CDR1 MNHNS, CDR2 SASEGT. The CDR3 is 15 amino acids. Trimming took off 6 bases at V and 2 bases at J, with 17 bases between the two ends. CDR3 DNA sequence: TGTGCCAGCAGCCCGGGGTGGGGGATCGCCTACGAGCAGTACTTC. It yields the protein CASSPGWGIAYEQYF.

The rearrangement joins TRBV10-3 to TRBJ2-1; D is possibly TRBD1 or TRBD2 (5 bases each). The CDR3 is made up of 11 amino acids. Per germline, CDR1 ENHRY and CDR2 SYGVKD. Trimming cost V 4 bases and J 8 bases, with 6 bases left between them. The chain's CDR3 is CAISVGDEQFF. The CDR3 region has the DNA TGTGCCATCAGTGTGGGGGATGAGCAGTTCTTC.

The chain links TRBV5-5 to TRBJ1-3, with unresolved D. The CDR3 length is 14 residues. Germline CDR1 and CDR2: SGHKS and YYEKEE (reference sequence). Trimming removed 4 bases from V and 0 bases from J, with 8 bases in between. The CDR3 here is CASSPIFSGNTIYF. In DNA, the CDR3 is TGTGCCAGCAGCCCAATTTTCTCTGGAAACACCATATATTTT.

J is TRBJ2-5 and V is TRBV5-4; D may be TRBD1 (6 bases). Germline V gene data show CDR1 as SGHNT and CDR2 as YYREEE (reference sequence). This CDR3 is built from 13 residues. Trimming pared 4 bases from V and 5 bases from J, leaving 12 bases between. CDR3 bases: TGTGCCAGCAGCGTGGACAGTTTGGAGACCCAGTACTTC. Its translation is CASSVDSLETQYF.

In this sample, this clone turned up once. This rearrangement joins TRBV5-1 to TRBJ1-1; D is unclear. CDR3 length: 14 residues. Trimming cost V 4 bases and J 3 bases, with 13 bases left between them. The germline V gene has CDR1 SGHRS and CDR2 YFSETQ. The CDR3 DNA sequence: TGCGCCAGCAGCCGGGCCCGAAGGGACACTGAAGCTTTCTTT. It translates to CASSRARRDTEAFF.

The genes are TRBV10-3 and TRBJ2-3, with 12 bases lining up with TRBD2. Per the germline V gene, CDR1 is ENHRY and CDR2 is SYGVKD. This CDR3 comprises 18 residues. V lost 5 bases and J lost 3; bases outside the gene matches: 12. As DNA, the CDR3 is TGTGCCATCAGTCCCGCCCGGGGTACTAGCGGGAGGACAGATACGCAGTATTTT. It encodes CAISPARGTSGRTDTQYF.